This passage covers 31 T cell receptor beta chains from one sample sequenced in a study of blood T cell repertoires in COVID-19. Using immunoSEQ multiplex PCR, the repertoire was profiled, and TCRdb retains in-frame clones only, with some absent. Among some 270,000 clones listed, about 86% were seen once. Source material: peripheral blood. These receptors were obtained from a person aged 70 to 85 with COVID-19, enrolled during active disease.

The genes are TRBV7-6 and TRBJ2-5; tentative D call: TRBD2 (5 bases). Trimming removed 1 base from V and 2 bases from J, with 11 bases in between. CDR3 length: 15 amino acids. Germline V gene data show CDR1 as SGHVS and CDR2 as FNYEAQ. Written as DNA, the CDR3 is TGTGCCAGCAGCTTAGACGTTGGGGAGCAAGAGACCCAGTACTTC. Translated, it gives CASSLDVGEQETQYF.

The chain employs TRBV14 and TRBJ2-3, with TRBD2 matching over 12 bases. Germline V gene data show CDR1 as SGHDN and CDR2 as FVKESK. With V trimmed by 6 bases and J by 0 bases, 7 bases remained unmatched. There are 17 residues in the CDR3. CDR3 sequence: CASRLTGTSGSTDTQYF. DNA of the CDR3: TGTGCCAGCAGATTAACCGGGACTAGCGGGAGCACAGATACGCAGTATTTT.

This chain connects TRBV7-8 to TRBJ2-5; TRBD2 matches 10 bases. The CDR3 totals 15 residues. The germline CDR1 and CDR2 sequences are SGHVS and FQNEAQ. V lost 5 bases, J lost 10 bases, and 13 bases stayed unmatched. CDR3 loop: CASSIGLAARGDQYF. CDR3 coding DNA: TGTGCCAGCAGCATAGGACTAGCGGCCCGGGGGGACCAGTACTTC.

The count of this clone is one. The rearrangement uses TRBV5-1 and TRBJ2-7, with a possible D match to TRBD2 (6 bases). The J call is in doubt because the DNA end fits TRBJ2-1 better. The germline CDR1 and CDR2 sequences are SGHRS and YFSETQ. This CDR3 has 15 residues. CDR3 bases: TGCGCCAGCAGACTTGGGGGGACCCGCTGGGATGAGCAGTTCTTC. Protein product: CASRLGGTRWDEQFF.

This clone has a handful of counts. The CDR3 DNA reads as TGCGCCAGCAGCCAAGGGCTAGCTCTAATAAATGAGCAGTTCTTC. Translation: CASSQGLALINEQFF. This chain connects TRBV4-3 to TRBJ2-1; perhaps TRBD2 as D (5 bases). Germline loops: CDR1 LGHNA, CDR2 YSLEER. Trimming cost V 1 base and J 7 bases, with 14 bases left between them. The CDR3 loop spans 15 amino acids.

This clone occurred a few times. V gene TRBV30 combines with J gene TRBJ2-5, with 9 bases fitting TRBD1. The CDR3 loop spans 16 amino acids. Germline V gene sequence: CDR1 GTSNPN, CDR2 SVGIG (reference sequence). V was pared by 1 base and J by 3 bases, with 9 bases of the junction left unmatched. The chain's CDR3 is CAWSAFGTGPEETQYF. The CDR3 DNA reads as TGTGCCTGGAGTGCCTTTGGGACAGGGCCTGAAGAGACCCAGTACTTC.

The rearrangement links TRBV6-6 to TRBJ2-2, with 9 bases lining up with TRBD2. J was trimmed by 6 bases and V by 5 bases; bases with no gene match: 13. This CDR3 has 17 residues. Germline V gives CDR1 MNHNY, CDR2 SVGAGI (reference sequence). Here the CDR3 DNA reads TGTGCCAGCAGTCACGACGGACGGCGGGAGGGTTCCGGGGAGCTGTTTTTT. As protein: CASSHDGRREGSGELFF.

The V gene is TRBV7-6, the J gene TRBJ1-1; the D gene is possibly TRBD1 (5 bases). The V gene lost 4 bases and the J gene lost 4 bases, with 16 bases spanning the gap. Per the germline V gene, CDR1 is SGHVS and CDR2 is FNYEAQ. The CDR3 covers 15 residues. The CDR3 region is CASSYLGQGGTEAFF. As DNA, the CDR3 is TGTGCCAGCAGCTACCTCGGGCAGGGTGGCACTGAAGCTTTCTTT.

This chain uses TRBV5-1 with TRBJ1-6, with 7 bases aligning to TRBD1. The CDR3 totals 17 residues. V trimming: 1 base; J trimming: 7 bases; junction bases outside the gene matches: 11. Germline CDR1 SGHRS, CDR2 YFSETQ. This CDR3 is CASSLLEDRQGNSPLHF. As DNA, the CDR3 is TGCGCCAGCAGCTTGTTGGAGGACCGACAGGGCAATTCACCCCTCCACTTT. Based on the CDR3 plus reference TRBV5-1 and TRBJ1-6, the full variable domain is KAGVTQTPRYLIKTRGQQVTLSCSPISGHRSVSWYQQTPGQGLQFLFEYFSETQRNKGNFPGRFSGRQFSNSRSEMNVSTLELGDSALYLCASSLLEDRQGNSPLHFGNGTRLTVT.

The V call is TRBV6-6, the J call TRBJ1-4; tentative D call: TRBD1 (5 bases). Germline lookup yields CDR1 MNHNY and CDR2 SVGAGI (reference sequence). V gave up 7 bases and J gave up 8 bases, with 14 bases separating them. The CDR3 sequence is 13 residues long. Here the CDR3 DNA reads TGTGCCAGCAATGGGCAGGGCGGAGAAAAACTGTTTTTT. This gives the protein CASNGQGGEKLFF.

The CDR3 sequence: CASSQDVGTSGGFTINEQFF. The CDR3 region has the DNA TGCGCCAGCAGCCAAGATGTCGGGACTAGCGGGGGTTTTACAATCAATGAGCAGTTCTTC. This chain uses TRBV4-3 with TRBJ2-1, with 14 nucleotides matching TRBD2. CDR1 and CDR2 from the germline V gene are LGHNA and YSLEER. The CDR3 is 20 amino acids. With 0 bases clipped from V and 6 bases from J, the junction kept 13 bases outside the gene matches.

The chain links TRBV2 to TRBJ1-6; D possibly corresponds to TRBD1 (5 bases). Looked up from germline, CDR1 is SNHLY and CDR2 is FYNNEI. The germline V and J ends were trimmed by 3 bases and 9 bases, with 15 bases remaining between them. The CDR3 has 15 amino acids. The CDR3 DNA reads as TGTGCCAGCAGTGATTTCTTCCAGGGTCGTTCACCCCTCCACTTT. Translated, it gives CASSDFFQGRSPLHF.

With respect to this clone: Germline is not matched at one junction end, which may reflect a read error. V is TRBV19 and J is TRBJ2-2, with TRBD2 matching over 12 bases. The germline gives CDR1 LNHDA, CDR2 SQIVND (reference sequence). The CDR3 has 17 residues. In DNA form, the CDR3 reads TGTGCCAGTAGTGCGACTAGCGGGAGCGCGAAGACCGGGGAGCTGTTTTTT. As protein: CASSATSGSAKTGELFF.

The CDR3 is CASSLYYRGPYEQYF. The CDR3 region has the DNA TGTGCCAGCAGCTTGTACTACAGGGGCCCCTACGAGCAGTACTTC. The chain links TRBV5-6 to TRBJ2-7, with 7 bases lining up with TRBD1. Germline loops: CDR1 SGHDT, CDR2 YYEEEE. Losses at the gene ends were 1 base for V and 2 bases for J; bases not matched to a gene: 6. The CDR3 sequence is 15 residues long.

CDR3 sequence: CASSTPGSNQPQHF. The CDR3 DNA sequence: TGTGCCAGTAGTACCCCAGGGAGCAATCAGCCCCAGCATTTT. The rearrangement links TRBV19 to TRBJ1-5; TRBD1 might be the D (5 bases). Germline-derived CDR1 and CDR2 are LNHDA and SQIVND (reference sequence). The CDR3 runs 14 residues. The germline V and J ends were trimmed by 4 bases and 1 base, with 8 bases remaining between them.

The chain is built from TRBV5-1 and TRBJ1-4; possible D gene TRBD1, 5 bases. The germline V gene has CDR1 SGHRS and CDR2 YFSETQ. This CDR3 region has 18 residues. The V gene lost 0 bases and the J gene lost 7 bases, with 22 bases spanning the gap. In DNA, the CDR3 is TGCGCCAGCAGCTTGGAAAAAAAGACAGCTCCACGATCTGAAAAACTGTTTTTT. This sequence encodes CASSLEKKTAPRSEKLFF. Using reference TRBV5-1 and TRBJ1-4 for the parts outside the CDR3, the full variable domain is KAGVTQTPRYLIKTRGQQVTLSCSPISGHRSVSWYQQTPGQGLQFLFEYFSETQRNKGNFPGRFSGRQFSNSRSEMNVSTLELGDSALYLCASSLEKKTAPRSEKLFFGSGTQLSVL.

This clone has only one observation. CDR3 residues: CASSSGRGATNEKLFF. CDR3 DNA: TGCGCCAGCAGCTCCGGACGGGGGGCAACTAATGAAAAACTGTTTTTT. The chain joins TRBV5-1 to TRBJ1-4, with D perhaps matching TRBD1 (5 bases). The germline V gene encodes CDR1 SGHRS and CDR2 YFSETQ. This CDR3 contains 16 residues. V was pared by 3 bases and J by 0 bases, with 12 bases between. Combining the CDR3 with reference TRBV5-1 and TRBJ1-4 gives the whole variable domain KAGVTQTPRYLIKTRGQQVTLSCSPISGHRSVSWYQQTPGQGLQFLFEYFSETQRNKGNFPGRFSGRQFSNSRSEMNVSTLELGDSALYLCASSSGRGATNEKLFFGSGTQLSVL.

CDR3 residues: CASSRGQGEKSYNSPLHF. The CDR3 DNA sequence: TGTGCCAGCAGCCGGGGACAGGGGGAAAAGTCCTATAATTCACCCCTCCACTTT. The chain links TRBV6-4 to TRBJ1-6, with 11 bases aligning to TRBD1. The CDR3 sequence is 18 residues long. After removal of 6 bases from V and 1 base from J, the junction contained 8 bases not matched to a gene. The germline V gene has CDR1 MRHNA and CDR2 SNTAGT.

Turning to this clone: Other nucleotide sequences from this sample produce the same CDR3. This chain uses TRBV7-2 with TRBJ2-2; 10 positions match TRBD1. Germline V gene lookup returns CDR1 SGHTA and CDR2 FQGNSA. The V and J ends lost 5 bases and 5 bases, in that order; junction bases with no gene match: 2. This CDR3 has 14 amino acids. DNA of the CDR3: TGTGCCAGCAGCCTGGGACAGGGGACCGGGGAGCTGTTTTTT. Translation gives CASSLGQGTGELFF.

The chain carries TRBV27 and TRBJ1-6; unclear D gene. Trimming took off 7 bases at V and 7 bases at J, with 20 bases between the two ends. Germline lookup yields CDR1 MNHEY and CDR2 SMNVEV (reference sequence). The CDR3 sequence is 16 residues long. CDR3 in DNA: TGTGCCAGCAAATGGGCCTCCGGCGCAGCCAATTCACCCCTCCACTTT. This codes for CASKWASGAANSPLHF.

This clone was seen a few times. The gene calls are TRBV6-6 and TRBJ2-7; D may be TRBD2 (6 bases). CDR3 length: 15 amino acids. Germline values: CDR1 MNHNY, CDR2 SVGAGI (reference sequence). Trimming took 3 bases from V and 5 from J, leaving 17 bases between them. CDR3 sequence (DNA): TGTGCCAGCAGTTATAGCCCTACGGGAGTCAACGAGCAGTACTTC. Encoded protein: CASSYSPTGVNEQYF.

This clone was observed a handful of times. The chain recombines TRBV4-1 with TRBJ1-2; TRBD1 matches at 9 bases. The CDR3 contains 14 residues. Germline V gene sequence: CDR1 MGHRA, CDR2 YSYEKL. Losses at the gene ends were 2 bases for V and 5 bases for J; bases not matched to a gene: 3. CDR3 region: CASSQPTGGYGYTF. The CDR3, as DNA: TGCGCCAGCAGCCAACCGACAGGGGGATATGGCTACACCTTC.

This clone was found a few times. The chain employs TRBV6-6 and TRBJ1-1; TRBD1 agrees at 7 bases. Losses at the gene ends were 7 bases for V and 3 bases for J; bases not matched to a gene: 5. The CDR3 runs to 13 residues. CDR1 is MNHNY, CDR2 SVGAGI, per germline (reference sequence). CDR3 sequence: CASTGTGDTEAFF. CDR3 nucleotide sequence: TGTGCCAGCACCGGAACAGGGGACACTGAAGCTTTCTTT.

J is TRBJ2-5 and V is TRBV30, with 12 bases fitting TRBD2. Germline trimming cut 5 bases from V and 4 bases from J; bases unmatched to any gene: 5. This CDR3 spans 14 amino acids. The germline gives CDR1 GTSNPN, CDR2 SVGIG (reference sequence). This chain's CDR3 is CAWGRTSGIETQYF. The DNA of the CDR3 is TGTGCCTGGGGTCGGACTAGCGGGATAGAGACCCAGTACTTC.

This chain connects TRBV7-8 to TRBJ1-5; no clear D. Deletions cut 5 bases from V and 0 bases from J, with 17 bases between. CDR3 size: 17 residues. Germline CDR1 reads SGHVS; CDR2 reads FQNEAQ. DNA for the CDR3: TGTGCCAGCAGCCAACAAAACAAGCGATATAGCAATCAGCCCCAGCATTTT. Its protein product is CASSQQNKRYSNQPQHF.

The J gene is TRBJ1-6, the V gene TRBV9; D call uncertain. V was pared by 3 bases and J by 7 bases, with 11 bases between. Germline assignment: CDR1 SGDLS and CDR2 YYNGEE. This CDR3 spans 14 amino acids. CDR3 nucleotide sequence: TGTGCCAGCAGCGCGGGAGAGACCAATTCACCCCTCCACTTT. It codes for CASSAGETNSPLHF.

In this sample, this clone turned up once. The gene calls are TRBV5-1 and TRBJ1-2; 8 bases fit TRBD1. The CDR3 extends over 15 amino acids. In germline, CDR1 is SGHRS, CDR2 YFSETQ. The junction had 9 bases not matched to a gene; V was cut back by 4 bases and J by 4 bases. CDR3 in amino acids: CASSLLTGATYGYTF. For the CDR3, the DNA is TGCGCCAGCAGCCTGCTGACAGGGGCTACCTATGGCTACACCTTC.

The table lists this clone with a few counts. This rearrangement joins TRBV5-4 to TRBJ2-5, with TRBD2 matching 10 bases. Germline-derived CDR1 and CDR2 are SGHNT and YYREEE (reference sequence). V lost 2 bases to trimming and J lost 5 bases; unmatched junction nucleotides: 9. The CDR3 length is 16 residues. CDR3 bases: TGTGCCAGCAGCTTAGGAAGCGGGGGGGCTCGGGAGACCCAGTACTTC. Its translation is CASSLGSGGARETQYF. Filled out from reference TRBV5-4 and TRBJ2-5, the complete variable domain reads ETGVTQSPTHLIKTRGQQVTLRCSSQSGHNTVSWYQQALGQGPQFIFQYYREEENGRGNFPPRFSGLQFPNYSSELNVNALELDDSALYLCASSLGSGGARETQYFGPGTRLLVL.

The chain carries TRBV7-2 and TRBJ2-2; D perhaps matches TRBD1 (5 bases). The germline gives CDR1 SGHTA, CDR2 FQGNSA. The V gene lost 1 base and the J gene lost 5 bases, with 11 bases spanning the gap. This CDR3 has 15 amino acids. The CDR3 is CASSLEGGATGELFF. In DNA form, the CDR3 reads TGTGCCAGCAGCTTAGAGGGTGGGGCGACCGGGGAGCTGTTTTTT.

This chain joins TRBV27 and TRBJ2-7, with 7 bases aligning to TRBD1. The CDR3 spans 16 residues. The J segment lost 0 bases and the V segment lost 5 bases, leaving 10 bases of the junction unmatched. Germline loops: CDR1 MNHEY, CDR2 SMNVEV (reference sequence). CDR3 sequence: CASSPSSTGLSYEQYF. CDR3 bases: TGTGCCAGCAGTCCCTCTTCGACAGGGCTCTCCTACGAGCAGTACTTC.

The genes are TRBV12-3 or TRBV12-4 and TRBJ1-2; D is uncertain. With 5 bases removed from V and 4 bases from J, the gap between germline ends came to 8 bases. CDR3 length: 12 amino acids. The CDR3, as DNA: TGTGCCAGCAGTCCTCTCCCCTATGGCTACACCTTC. This sequence encodes CASSPLPYGYTF.